This is a list of T cell receptor beta chains from one sample in a study of T cell clones after liver transplantation. Profiling relied on immunoSEQ multiplex PCR, and the TCRdb table lists in-frame clones only, not all of them. This sample has roughly 53,000 clones; approximately 77% occur once, and the top ten carry about a tenth. Source: CD4+ T cells from blood, taken at the 22-month timepoint. These receptors came from a human patient who received a liver transplant. The graft donor may be the source of some T cells. Each CDR3 is given with its conserved first and last residue. Fields, in order: J gene, V gene, clone size, D gene, CDR3 protein, CDR3 DNA. The D gene is left open where the match is weak. Not every row has a clone size; where given, it reads once, few, many or a size class.

>TRBJ2-1|TRBV10-1|once|TRBD2
CASSVRGDYNEQFF
TGCGCCAGCAGTGTACGGGGGGACTACAATGAGCAGTTCTTC
>TRBJ1-5|TRBV4-2|NA|TRBD1
CASSRGSGQEGGKPQHF
TGTGCCAGCAGCCGAGGGTCCGGACAGGAGGGTGGTAAGCCCCAGCATTTT
>TRBJ1-1|TRBV9|NA|NA
CARLTDPNTEAFF
TGTGCCAGGTTGACAGACCCGAACACTGAAGCTTTCTTT
>TRBJ1-2|TRBV30|NA|NA
CAWSPGGVRGYTF
TGTGCCTGGAGCCCCGGAGGAGTGAGAGGCTACACCTTC
>TRBJ2-1|TRBV5-1|NA|NA
CASSLGGQGFGEQFF
TGCGCCAGCAGCTTAGGTGGGCAGGGTTTCGGTGAGCAGTTCTTC
>TRBJ2-3|TRBV4-2|NA|NA
CASSQGLPLTDTQYF
TGTGCCAGCAGCCAGGGACTTCCTCTCACAGATACGCAGTATTTT
>TRBJ2-7|TRBV20-1|NA|NA
CSAYGSYEQYF
TGCAGTGCCTACGGATCCTACGAGCAGTACTTC
>TRBJ1-1|TRBV19|NA|TRBD1
CASSRQGADTEAFF
TGTGCCAGTAGTCGACAGGGGGCGGACACTGAAGCTTTCTTT
>TRBJ2-6|TRBV6-1|few|TRBD1
CATGQFYSGANVLTF
TGTGCAACGGGACAGTTTTACTCTGGGGCCAACGTCCTGACTTTC
>TRBJ2-6|TRBV10-2|NA|NA
CASTAGSGSGANVLTF
TGCGCCAGCACCGCAGGGTCGGGCTCTGGGGCCAACGTCCTGACTTTC
>TRBJ2-4|TRBV28|NA|NA
CASSLYFGTGEDKNIQYF
TGTGCCAGCAGTTTATACTTCGGAACGGGGGAGGACAAAAACATTCAGTACTTC
>TRBJ2-2|TRBV5-1|many|NA
CASRGGARAGELFF
TGCGCCAGCAGAGGTGGCGCGCGGGCCGGGGAGCTGTTTTTT
>TRBJ1-6|TRBV7-6|once|NA
CASSFGTSNSPLHF
TGTGCCAGCAGCTTCGGGACATCTAATTCACCCCTCCACTTT
>TRBJ2-3|TRBV5-1|NA|TRBD2
CASSQMGRGEQYF
TGCGCCAGCAGCCAGATGGGGCGGGGGGAGCAGTATTTT
>TRBJ2-7|TRBV21-1|NA|NA
CASTVFSDEQYF
TGTGCCAGCACGGTCTTCTCGGACGAGCAGTACTTC
>TRBJ2-3|TRBV7-2|NA|TRBD2
CASSPGGALTDTQYF
TGTGCCAGCAGCCCCGGGGGGGCCTTGACAGATACGCAGTATTTT
>TRBJ2-7|TRBV6-5|NA|NA
CASSSNPSSYEQYF
TGTGCCAGCAGTTCCAACCCGAGCTCCTACGAGCAGTACTTC
>TRBJ2-7|TRBV7-2|NA|NA
CASSLVAGGRDEQYF
TGTGCCAGCAGCTTAGTGGCAGGGGGGAGGGACGAGCAGTACTTC
>TRBJ1-2|TRBV29-1|few|NA
CSVDSVNGYTF
TGCAGCGTTGACAGCGTTAATGGCTACACCTTC
>TRBJ2-5|TRBV19|NA|TRBD2
CASSIGGAGGRETQYF
TGTGCCAGTAGTATAGGGGGAGCGGGGGGGCGAGAGACCCAGTACTTC
>TRBJ1-3|TRBV7-2|NA|NA
CASSAGTPGNTIYF
TGTGCCAGCAGCGCCGGGACTCCTGGAAACACCATATATTTT
>TRBJ2-5|TRBV7-8|NA|TRBD2
CASSFLRGRSGETQYF
TGTGCCAGCAGCTTTCTGCGGGGGAGGTCTGGGGAGACCCAGTACTTC
>TRBJ1-1|TRBV2|NA|NA
CASSVVRNTEAFF
TGTGCCAGCAGTGTGGTGCGGAACACTGAAGCTTTCTTT
>TRBJ1-5|TRBV6-1|NA|TRBD1
CASSVETGSQPQHF
TGTGCCAGCAGTGTCGAGACAGGGAGTCAGCCCCAGCATTTT
>TRBJ1-2|TRBV6-5|NA|TRBD1
CASSWRTGSDGYTF
TGTGCCAGCAGTTGGAGGACAGGGTCGGATGGCTACACCTTC
>TRBJ1-1|TRBV28|NA|TRBD1
CASSPGTGVREAFF
TGTGCCAGCAGCCCCGGGACAGGGGTCCGTGAAGCTTTCTTT
>TRBJ1-2|TRBV28|NA|TRBD1
CASSSGGRDYGYTF
TGTGCCAGCAGTTCAGGGGGCAGGGATTATGGCTACACCTTC
>TRBJ2-7|TRBV30|NA|NA
CAWRLGSSSYEQYF
TGTGCCTGGAGATTAGGTTCGAGCTCCTACGAGCAGTACTTC
>TRBJ2-7|TRBV27|NA|NA
CASISAVGGIYEQYF
TGTGCCAGCATCAGCGCGGTCGGGGGTATCTACGAGCAGTACTTC
>TRBJ2-6|TRBV19|NA|NA
CASKGPSANVLTF
TGTGCCAGTAAGGGTCCTTCGGCCAACGTCCTGACTTTC
>TRBJ2-7|TRBV2|NA|NA
CASTRFAVGEQYF
TGTGCCAGCACTCGATTCGCCGTAGGGGAGCAGTACTTC
>TRBJ2-3|TRBV4-1|NA|TRBD1
CASSQDTDRAGTDTQYF
TGCGCCAGCAGCCAAGATACGGACAGGGCAGGAACAGATACGCAGTATTTT
>TRBJ1-6|TRBV30|NA|NA
CAWLRGGPLHF
TGTGCCTGGCTCCGAGGGGGGCCCCTCCACTTT
>TRBJ1-2|TRBV20-1|few|NA
CSASGGGYTF
TGCAGTGCGTCGGGCGGGGGCTACACCTTC
>TRBJ2-1|TRBV30|NA|NA
CAWSVGTRSYNEQFF
TGTGCCTGGAGTGTGGGCACCCGGTCCTACAATGAGCAGTTCTTC
>TRBJ2-5|TRBV5-1|NA|NA
CASSLGQAKETQYF
TGCGCCAGCAGCTTGGGACAGGCGAAAGAGACCCAGTACTTC
>TRBJ1-1|TRBV19|NA|NA
CASAPQGNTEAFF
TGTGCCAGTGCCCCCCAGGGAAACACTGAAGCTTTCTTT
>TRBJ1-4|TRBV29-1|NA|NA
CSVEVGGRLFF
TGCAGCGTTGAAGTGGGAGGAAGACTGTTTTTT